This T cell receptor (beta chain) was sequenced for a study of blood T cell repertoires in COVID-19. Turning to the study itself: T cells, B-cell-depleted T cells, or PBMCs provided the cDNA or gDNA that served as material.

The CDR3 runs 14 residues. Germline trimming cut 6 bases from V and 4 bases from J; bases unmatched to any gene: 5. Germline loops: CDR1 KGHSH, CDR2 LQKENI. Study processing details: Estimation of nucleated cell counts was performed using reference gene primer amplification. Profiling relied on immunoSEQ multiplex PCR, and the TCRdb table lists in-frame clones only, not all of them. That table furnishes V, J and clone size, whereas the DNA furnished D and trimming. Of 150,000 or so clones listed, around 82% are singletons. V usage is TRBV18 and J usage is TRBJ2-5; 10 nucleotides align to TRBD1. This TCR was sampled from a human donor with acute or convalescent COVID-19. The donor label of this sample is uncertain. Input material: peripheral blood. The CDR3 spells CASSHGQGGETQYF. CDR3 DNA sequence: TGTGCCAGCTCCCACGGACAGGGGGGAGAGACCCAGTACTTC. The full variable domain, in which reference TRBV18 and TRBJ2-5 provide the parts outside the CDR3, is NAGVMQNPRHLVRRRGQEARLRCSPMKGHSHVYWYRQLPEEGLKFMVYLQKENIIDESGMPKERFSAEFPKEGPSILRIQQVVRGDSAAYFCASSHGQGGETQYFGPGTRLLVL.